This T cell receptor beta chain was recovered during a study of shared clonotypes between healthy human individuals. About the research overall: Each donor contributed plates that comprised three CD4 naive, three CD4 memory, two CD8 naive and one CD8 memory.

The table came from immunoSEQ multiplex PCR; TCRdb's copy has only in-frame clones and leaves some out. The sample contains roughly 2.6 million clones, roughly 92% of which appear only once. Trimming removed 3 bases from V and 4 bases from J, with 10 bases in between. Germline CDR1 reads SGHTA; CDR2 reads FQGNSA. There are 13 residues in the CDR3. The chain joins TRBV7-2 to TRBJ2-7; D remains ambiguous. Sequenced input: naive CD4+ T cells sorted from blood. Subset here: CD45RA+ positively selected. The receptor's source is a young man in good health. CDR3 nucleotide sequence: TGTGCCAGCAGCTTTGCGGTCTTATACGAGCAGTACTTC. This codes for CASSFAVLYEQYF.